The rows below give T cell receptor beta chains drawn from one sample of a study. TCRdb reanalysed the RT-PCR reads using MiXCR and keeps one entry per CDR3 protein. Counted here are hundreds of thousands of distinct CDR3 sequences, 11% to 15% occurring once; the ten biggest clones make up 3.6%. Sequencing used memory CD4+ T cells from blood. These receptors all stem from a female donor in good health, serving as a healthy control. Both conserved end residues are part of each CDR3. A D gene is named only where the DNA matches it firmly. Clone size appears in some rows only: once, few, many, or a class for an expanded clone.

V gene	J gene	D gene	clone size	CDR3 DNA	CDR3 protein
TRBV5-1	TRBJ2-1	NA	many	TGCGCCAGCAGCTTGGTTGCGGGACCCTCCTACAATGAGCAGTTCTTC	CASSLVAGPSYNEQFF
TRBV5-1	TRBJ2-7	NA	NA	TGCGCCAGCAGCTTGGCAGGGAGCTTCTACGAGCAGTACTTC	CASSLAGSFYEQYF
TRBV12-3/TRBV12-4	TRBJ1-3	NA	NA	TGTGTAACACAAAGTCTGTTCGGAAACACCATATATTTT	CVTQSLFGNTIYF
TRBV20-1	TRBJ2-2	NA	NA	TGCAGTGCTAGAGAACAGCCGAACACCGGGGAGCTGTTTTTT	CSAREQPNTGELFF
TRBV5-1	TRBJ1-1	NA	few	TGCGCCAGCAGCGACACCGGGACATCGAACACTGAAGCTTTCTTT	CASSDTGTSNTEAFF
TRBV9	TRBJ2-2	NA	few	TGTGCCAGCAACCTAGCTGAAAACACCGGGGAGCTGTTTTTT	CASNLAENTGELFF
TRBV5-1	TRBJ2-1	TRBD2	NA	TGCGCCAGCAGCCAGACTAGCGGGAGGGCATCCTACAATGAGCAGTTCTTC	CASSQTSGRASYNEQFF
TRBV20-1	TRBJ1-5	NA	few	TGCAGTGCCCTACGACAGAGGAATCAGCCCCAGCATTTT	CSALRQRNQPQHF
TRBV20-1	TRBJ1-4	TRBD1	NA	TGCAGTGGTATGGGGACAGCTGATGAAAAACTGTTTTTT	CSGMGTADEKLFF
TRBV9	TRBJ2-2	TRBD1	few	TGTGCCAGCAGCGGGACAGGGAGCACGCCGGGGGAGCTGTTTTTT	CASSGTGSTPGELFF
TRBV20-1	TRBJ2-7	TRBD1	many	TGCAGTGCTCCGGGACAGGGGGCAGTCGAGCAGTACTTC	CSAPGQGAVEQYF
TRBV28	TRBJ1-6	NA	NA	TGTGCCAGCAATGACTATAATTCACCCCTCCACTTT	CASNDYNSPLHF
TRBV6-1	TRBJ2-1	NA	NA	TGTGCCAGCTCAGCCTCAGTGGAGGGGGAGCAGTTCTTC	CASSASVEGEQFF
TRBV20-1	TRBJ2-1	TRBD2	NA	TGCAGTGCTAGAGGATGGGGGGGAGAGCGGAATGAGCAGTTCTTC	CSARGWGGERNEQFF
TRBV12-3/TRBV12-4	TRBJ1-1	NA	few	TGTGCCAGCAGTTGGGGCATCATGAACACTGAAGCTTTCTTT	CASSWGIMNTEAFF
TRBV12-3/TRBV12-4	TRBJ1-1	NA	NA	TGTGCCAGCAGGGCCGGGACTATAACTGAAGCTTTCTTT	CASRAGTITEAFF
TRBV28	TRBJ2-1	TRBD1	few	TGTGCCAGCAGCCCGCCGGGACAGGGGTACGGTGAGCAGTTCTTC	CASSPPGQGYGEQFF
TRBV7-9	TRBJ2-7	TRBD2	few	TGTGCCAGCAGCCCCGGGGGGAGGGGGCAGTACTTC	CASSPGGRGQYF
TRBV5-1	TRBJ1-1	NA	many	TGCGCCAGCAGCGAACAGGACGGGTTGAACACTGAAGCTTTCTTT	CASSEQDGLNTEAFF
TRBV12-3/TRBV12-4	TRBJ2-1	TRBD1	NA	TGTGCCAGCAGTTTTCAGGGGGCGTTACATGAGCAGTTCTTC	CASSFQGALHEQFF
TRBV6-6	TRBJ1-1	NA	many	TGTGCCAGCAAGGTTGGGAACACTGAAGCTTTCTTT	CASKVGNTEAFF
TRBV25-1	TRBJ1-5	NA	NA	TGTGCCAGCAGTGAGACGATGGGGGAATCGCCCCAGCATTTT	CASSETMGESPQHF
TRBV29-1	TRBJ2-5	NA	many	TGCAGCGTTGAAGATCGGACGAAGCGAACCCAAGAGACCCAGTACTTC	CSVEDRTKRTQETQYF
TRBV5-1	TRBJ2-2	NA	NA	TGCGCCAGCAGCCCGCCAGAAAAGGGGAACACCGGGGAGCTGTTTTTT	CASSPPEKGNTGELFF
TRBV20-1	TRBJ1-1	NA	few	TGCAGTGCAAGAAGGGCGAGTGGCCGTAGTGGGGGCACTGAAGCTTTCTTT	CSARRASGRSGGTEAFF
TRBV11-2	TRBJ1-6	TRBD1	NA	TGTGCCAGCAGCTTAGATTGGGACAGGGGGAATTCACCCCTCCACTTT	CASSLDWDRGNSPLHF
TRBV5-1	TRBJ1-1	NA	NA	TGCGCCAGCAGCCCAACCTCGACAACTGAAGCTTTCTTT	CASSPTSTTEAFF
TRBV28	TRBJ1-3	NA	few	TGTGCCAGCCGGGACGAATACTCTGGAAACACCATATATTTT	CASRDEYSGNTIYF
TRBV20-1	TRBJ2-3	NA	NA	TGCAGTGCTAGAGATTACGGGGGCGCGGGCACAGATACGCAGTATTTT	CSARDYGGAGTDTQYF
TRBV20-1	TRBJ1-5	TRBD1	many	TGCAGCGTTGCACAGGGGGCGGATCAGCCCCAGCATTTT	CSVAQGADQPQHF
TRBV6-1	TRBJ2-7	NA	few	TGTGCCAGCAGTGTGGCGTGGTACGAGCAGTACTTC	CASSVAWYEQYF
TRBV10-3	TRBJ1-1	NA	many	TGTGCCATCGGTGAACGGGGTTCACACACTGAAGCTTTCTTT	CAIGERGSHTEAFF
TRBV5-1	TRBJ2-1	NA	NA	TGCGCCAGCAGCCTGAGACAGGGCAGCGGGAACAATGAGCAGTTCTTC	CASSLRQGSGNNEQFF
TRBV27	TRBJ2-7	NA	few	TGTGCCAGCAGGCGACTGGCGGTAGAATACGAGCAGTACTTC	CASRRLAVEYEQYF
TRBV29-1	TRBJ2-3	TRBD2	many	TGCAGCGTTGGACGGACTAGCGGGCTCCGCACAGATACGCAGTATTTT	CSVGRTSGLRTDTQYF
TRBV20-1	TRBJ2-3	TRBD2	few	TGCAGTGCCGAAGGCCTGGCTAGCGGGAGGGCTAGCACAGATACGCAGTATTTT	CSAEGLASGRASTDTQYF
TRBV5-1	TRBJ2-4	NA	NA	TGCGCCAGCAGCCCGGAGGCCAAAAACATTCAGTACTTC	CASSPEAKNIQYF
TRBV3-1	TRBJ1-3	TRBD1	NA	TGTGCCAGCAGCCAAGAAGGGGGCATAGGAAACACCATATATTTT	CASSQEGGIGNTIYF
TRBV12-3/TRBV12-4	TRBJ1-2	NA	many	TGTGCCAGCAGCGCCGATTGGGGCTATGGCTACACCTTC	CASSADWGYGYTF
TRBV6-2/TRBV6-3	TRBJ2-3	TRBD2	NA	TGTGCCAGCAGTATCGGGGGGGCCGGGGCAGATACGCAGTATTTT	CASSIGGAGADTQYF
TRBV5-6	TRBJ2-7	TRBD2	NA	TGTGCCAGCAGCTTGGTACTAGCGAGCGAGCAGTACTTC	CASSLVLASEQYF
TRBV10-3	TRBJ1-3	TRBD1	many	TGTGCCATCAGCGGACAGGGGAGCTCTGGAAACACCATATATTTT	CAISGQGSSGNTIYF
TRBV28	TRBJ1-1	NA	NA	TGTGCCAGCAGTCGCACAGCGATTACTGAAGCTTTCTTT	CASSRTAITEAFF
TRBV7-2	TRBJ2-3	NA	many	TGTGCCAGCAGCACCAGACTAGCAGATACGCAGTATTTT	CASSTRLADTQYF